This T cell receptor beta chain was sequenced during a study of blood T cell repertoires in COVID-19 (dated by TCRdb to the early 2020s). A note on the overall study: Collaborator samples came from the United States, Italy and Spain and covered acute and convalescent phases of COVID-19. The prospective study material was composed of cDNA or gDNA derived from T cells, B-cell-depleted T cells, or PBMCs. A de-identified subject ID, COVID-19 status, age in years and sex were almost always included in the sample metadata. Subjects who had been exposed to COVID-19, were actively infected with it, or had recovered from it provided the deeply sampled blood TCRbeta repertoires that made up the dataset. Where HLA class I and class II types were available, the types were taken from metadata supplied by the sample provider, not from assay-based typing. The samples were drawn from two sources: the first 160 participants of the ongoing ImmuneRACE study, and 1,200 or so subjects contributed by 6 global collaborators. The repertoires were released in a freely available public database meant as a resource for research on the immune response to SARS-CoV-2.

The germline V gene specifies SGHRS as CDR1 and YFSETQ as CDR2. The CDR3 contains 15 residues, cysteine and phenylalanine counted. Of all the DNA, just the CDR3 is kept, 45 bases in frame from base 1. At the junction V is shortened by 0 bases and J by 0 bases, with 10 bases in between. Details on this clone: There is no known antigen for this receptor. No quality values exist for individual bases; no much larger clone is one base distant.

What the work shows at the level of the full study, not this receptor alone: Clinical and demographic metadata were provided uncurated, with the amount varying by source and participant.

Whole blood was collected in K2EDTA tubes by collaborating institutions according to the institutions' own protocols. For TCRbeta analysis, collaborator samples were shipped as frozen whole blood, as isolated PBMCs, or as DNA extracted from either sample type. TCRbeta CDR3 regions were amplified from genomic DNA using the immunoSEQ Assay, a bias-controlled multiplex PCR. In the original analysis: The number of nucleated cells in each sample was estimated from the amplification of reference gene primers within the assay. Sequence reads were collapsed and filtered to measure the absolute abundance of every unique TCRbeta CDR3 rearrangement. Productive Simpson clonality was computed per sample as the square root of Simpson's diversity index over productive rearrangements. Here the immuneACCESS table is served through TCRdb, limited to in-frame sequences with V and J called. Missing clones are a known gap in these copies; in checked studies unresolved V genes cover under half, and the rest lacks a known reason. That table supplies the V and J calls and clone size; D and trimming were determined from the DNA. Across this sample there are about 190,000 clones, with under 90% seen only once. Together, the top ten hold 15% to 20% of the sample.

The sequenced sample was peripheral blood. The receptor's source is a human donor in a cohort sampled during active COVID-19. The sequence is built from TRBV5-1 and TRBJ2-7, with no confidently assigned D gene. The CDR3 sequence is CASSLVSTTSYEQYF. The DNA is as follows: TGCGCCAGCAGCTTGGTATCCACAACCTCCTACGAGCAGTACTTC. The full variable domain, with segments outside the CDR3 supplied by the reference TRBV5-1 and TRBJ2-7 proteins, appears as KAGVTQTPRYLIKTRGQQVTLSCSPISGHRSVSWYQQTPGQGLQFLFEYFSETQRNKGNFPGRFSGRQFSNSRSEMNVSTLELGDSALYLCASSLVSTTSYEQYFGPGTRLTVT.